One and the same sample provided the 28 T cell receptor beta chains below, sequenced in a study of control samples from healthy donors and cancer patients. Only in-frame clones appear in the TCRdb table, and some are missing; sequencing was by immunoSEQ multiplex PCR. The sample shows roughly 94,000 clones, about four fifths of them seen only once. The specimen sequenced was PBMCs. These receptors all stem from a man between 70 and 80 years old with lung cancer.

The chain links TRBV11-2 to TRBJ1-1; a weak D match, TRBD1 (6 bases). There are 16 residues in the CDR3. Germline V gene sequence: CDR1 SGHAT, CDR2 FQNNGV. V dropped 0 bases and J dropped 0 bases, with 11 bases sitting between them. CDR3 in DNA: TGTGCCAGCAGCTTAGACGGGGGGCGGTTGAACACTGAAGCTTTCTTT. Protein sequence: CASSLDGGRLNTEAFF.

The chain uses TRBV7-7 and TRBJ2-1, with 9 bases fitting TRBD1. V was pared by 5 bases and J by 8 bases, with 10 bases of the junction left unmatched. CDR1 SSHAT and CDR2 FNYEAQ come from the germline V gene (reference sequence). This CDR3 has 15 amino acids. The CDR3 coding sequence is TGTGCCAGCAGCCCTGGGACAGGGAGAGGGGATGAGCAGTTCTTC. The encoded protein is CASSPGTGRGDEQFF.

J is TRBJ1-4 and V is TRBV6-5, with no clear D. Germline V gene data show CDR1 as MNHEY and CDR2 as SVGAGI. CDR3 length: 13 amino acids. With 8 bases removed from V and 6 bases from J, the gap between germline ends came to 13 bases. The CDR3 is CASLRESYEKLFF. The CDR3, as DNA: TGTGCCAGCCTAAGGGAGAGTTATGAAAAACTGTTTTTT.

The chain uses TRBV19 and TRBJ2-3; tentative D call: TRBD2 (5 bases). The CDR3 totals 14 residues. Germline CDR1 reads LNHDA; CDR2 reads SQIVND (reference sequence). V shed 11 bases and J shed 3 bases, with 18 bases lying between them. DNA for the CDR3: TGTGCCGTGGGAGTGCGGGCCGGTACAGATACGCAGTATTTT. Protein: CAVGVRAGTDTQYF. The full variable domain, with the rest looked up from reference TRBV19 and TRBJ2-3, is DGGITQSPKYLFRKEGQNVTLSCEQNLNHDAMYWYRQDPGQGLRLIYYSQIVNDFQKGDIAEGYSVSREKKESFPLTVTSAQKNPTAFYLCAVGVRAGTDTQYFGPGTRLTVL.

The table lists this clone with a count of one. The chain combines TRBV5-1 with TRBJ2-7, with D possibly being TRBD1 (6 bases). The V gene's germline CDR1 is SGHRS and CDR2 YFSETQ. This CDR3 has 15 amino acids. V was cut by 4 bases and J by 2 bases, with 16 bases left in between. This CDR3 is CASSLGGQKAYEQYF. The DNA for the CDR3 is TGCGCCAGCAGCCTCGGTGGACAGAAAGCCTACGAGCAGTACTTC.

The chain couples TRBV2 to TRBJ2-7; D is unclear. The V end was cut by 1 base, the J end by 3 bases, with 7 bases between. Per germline, CDR1 SNHLY and CDR2 FYNNEI. This CDR3 spans 13 amino acids. CDR3 protein: CASSEEVIYEQYF. The DNA for the CDR3 is TGTGCCAGCAGTGAAGAGGTAATCTACGAGCAGTACTTC.

V gene TRBV10-2 combines with J gene TRBJ2-7; no definite D call. The CDR3 is made up of 10 amino acids. Looked up from germline, CDR1 is WSHSY and CDR2 is SAAADI. Trimming shortened V by 9 bases and J by 0 bases, and 3 bases separated the two germline ends. The CDR3 coding sequence is TGCGCCAGTAGCTCCTACGAGCAGTACTTC. It is translated as CASSSYEQYF.

This chain uses TRBV5-1 with TRBJ1-1; D gene uncertain. CDR1 and CDR2 from the germline V gene are SGHRS and YFSETQ. The germline V and J ends were trimmed by 4 bases and 0 bases, with 7 bases remaining between them. The CDR3 has 13 amino acids. The CDR3 spells CASSHQVNTEAFF. CDR3 bases: TGCGCCAGCAGCCACCAGGTGAACACTGAAGCTTTCTTT.

The J gene is TRBJ1-1, the V gene TRBV19; D uncertain. The germline gives CDR1 LNHDA, CDR2 SQIVND (reference sequence). Trimming stripped 3 bases from V and 0 bases from J, with 8 bases between. The CDR3 sequence is 14 residues long. CDR3 coding DNA: TGTGCCAGTAGTATTGCTGGTTTGAACACTGAAGCTTTCTTT. Its translation is CASSIAGLNTEAFF. Full variable domain (remainder filled in from reference TRBV19 and TRBJ1-1): DGGITQSPKYLFRKEGQNVTLSCEQNLNHDAMYWYRQDPGQGLRLIYYSQIVNDFQKGDIAEGYSVSREKKESFPLTVTSAQKNPTAFYLCASSIAGLNTEAFFGQGTRLTVV.

The chain couples TRBV7-9 to TRBJ2-5; D is undetermined. With 8 bases removed from V and 4 bases from J, the gap between germline ends came to 11 bases. CDR3 size: 12 residues. CDR1 is SEHNR and CDR2 is FQNEAQ in the germline V gene (reference sequence). As DNA, the CDR3 is TGTGCCAGCTCCCCAACGCCAGAGACCCAGTACTTC. It yields the protein CASSPTPETQYF.

In this sample, this clone turned up a few times. The chain joins TRBV7-8 to TRBJ1-5; D perhaps matches TRBD1 (5 bases). This CDR3 has 15 amino acids. Germline V gene sequence: CDR1 SGHVS, CDR2 FQNEAQ. With 5 bases removed from V and 6 bases from J, the gap between germline ends came to 17 bases. CDR3 sequence: CASSEGSRRGQPQHF. CDR3 bases: TGTGCCAGCAGCGAGGGGAGCAGGAGGGGTCAGCCCCAGCATTTT.

V and J are TRBV11-2 and TRBJ1-1; 8 positions agree with TRBD1. Germline CDR1 is SGHAT and CDR2 is FQNNGV. V shed 5 bases and J 6 bases; nucleotides not matched to a gene: 8. There are 14 residues in the CDR3. The CDR3 sequence: CASSTGQGTAEAFF. DNA for the CDR3: TGTGCCAGCAGCACAGGACAGGGTACTGCTGAAGCTTTCTTT.

This chain links TRBV6-1 with TRBJ1-5, with D possibly TRBD1 on 5 matching bases. CDR3 length: 15 residues. Germline values: CDR1 MNHNS, CDR2 SASEGT. V lost 3 bases and J 0 bases, leaving 9 bases between the germline ends. The CDR3 loop reads CASSDPGNSNQPQHF. The CDR3 DNA reads TGTGCCAGCAGTGACCCAGGGAATAGCAATCAGCCCCAGCATTTT.

The rearrangement joins TRBV2 to TRBJ2-1, with TRBD2 matching over 7 bases. V was clipped by 0 bases and J by 4 bases; unmatched bases: 9. The CDR3 consists of 17 residues. Germline V CDR1 and CDR2: SNHLY, FYNNEI. The chain's CDR3 is CASSEARGLMGYNEQFF. The CDR3 bases are TGTGCCAGCAGTGAAGCCCGGGGACTAATGGGGTACAATGAGCAGTTCTTC.

The CDR3 DNA is TGTGCCTGGAGTGTACTGGGGGGCAAGGGCTACACCTTC. Protein: CAWSVLGGKGYTF. This chain connects TRBV30 to TRBJ1-2; D possibly corresponds to TRBD1 (6 bases). Trimming left V 0 bases short and J 8 bases short, with 13 bases between. This CDR3 contains 13 residues. CDR1 and CDR2 from the germline V gene are GTSNPN and SVGIG (reference sequence). The full variable domain, completed using reference TRBV30 and TRBJ1-2, is SQTIHQWPATLVQPVGSPLSLECTVEGTSNPNLYWYRQAAGRGLQLLFYSVGIGQISSEVPQNLSASRPQDRQFILSSKKLLLSDSGFYLCAWSVLGGKGYTFGSGTRLTVV.

The V call is TRBV30, the J call TRBJ2-3, with 11 bases lining up with TRBD2. The V gene's germline CDR1 is GTSNPN and CDR2 SVGIG (reference sequence). The junction had 5 bases not matched to a gene; V was cut back by 4 bases and J by 5 bases. This CDR3 contains 14 residues. This CDR3 reads CAWTSGGRVDTQYF. Here the CDR3 DNA reads TGTGCCTGGACTAGCGGGGGGAGGGTAGATACGCAGTATTTT.

This rearrangement joins TRBV7-6 to TRBJ2-3, with D possibly being TRBD2 (6 bases). Trimming took 3 bases from V and 1 from J, leaving 8 bases between them. The CDR3 covers 14 residues. The V gene's germline CDR1 is SGHVS and CDR2 FNYEAQ. The CDR3 DNA reads as TGTGCCAGCAGCTTGACTAGGGGCACAGATACGCAGTATTTT. This gives the protein CASSLTRGTDTQYF.

This sequence joins TRBV5-4 and TRBJ1-1; maybe TRBD1 (5 bases). The CDR3 runs 15 residues. The germline V gene has CDR1 SGHNT and CDR2 YYREEE (reference sequence). V lost 0 bases to trimming and J lost 1 base, with 10 bases between them. CDR3 bases: TGTGCCAGCAGCTTGGCTGGGGGAAGGAACACTGAAGCTTTCTTT. Amino acids: CASSLAGGRNTEAFF.

The rearrangement links TRBV7-3 to TRBJ2-2, with 11 nucleotides matching TRBD2. There are 17 residues in the CDR3. The germline CDR1 and CDR2 sequences are SGHTA and FQGTGA. V was clipped by 5 bases and J by 2 bases; unmatched bases: 7. The CDR3 sequence: CASSATSGAFNTGELFF. In DNA form, the CDR3 reads TGTGCCAGCAGCGCGACTAGCGGGGCTTTTAACACCGGGGAGCTGTTTTTT.

This chain uses TRBV15 with TRBJ1-4; a weak D match, TRBD1 (5 bases). The CDR3 consists of 13 residues. The V gene's germline CDR1 is LNHNV and CDR2 YYDKDF (reference sequence). Trimming left V 8 bases short and J 3 bases short, with 10 bases between. The chain's CDR3 is CATSGGANEKLFF. The CDR3 bases are TGTGCCACCTCTGGGGGGGCTAATGAAAAACTGTTTTTT.

The chain couples TRBV7-9 to TRBJ1-4, with D maybe TRBD1 (5 bases). The CDR3 loop spans 14 amino acids. Trimming removed 5 bases at V and 8 bases at J, with 15 bases between. The germline CDR1 and CDR2 sequences are SEHNR and FQNEAQ (reference sequence). As DNA, the CDR3 is TGTGCCAGCAGCCTGACAGTTTCGGGGGAAAAACTGTTTTTT. Its translation is CASSLTVSGEKLFF.

J is TRBJ1-5 and V is TRBV5-1; 7 bases agree with TRBD1. With V trimmed by 0 bases and J by 3 bases, 3 bases remained unmatched. CDR3 length: 15 amino acids. Germline V lookup: CDR1 SGHRS, CDR2 YFSETQ. The CDR3 loop is CASSLDGQDNQPQHF. The CDR3 DNA reads as TGCGCCAGCAGCTTGGACGGACAGGACAATCAGCCCCAGCATTTT.

V is TRBV5-1 and J is TRBJ1-3, with a tentative D call TRBD1 (5 bases). CDR3 size: 13 residues. Germline V gives CDR1 SGHRS, CDR2 YFSETQ. The ends were cut back, 4 bases at V and 11 bases at J, with 16 bases in the middle. The CDR3 nucleotides read TGCGCCAGCAGCGGCGGGACTCCTGGAGCCATATATTTT. Translating gives CASSGGTPGAIYF.

This sequence joins TRBV11-2 and TRBJ2-7; perhaps TRBD2 as D (5 bases). Germline CDR1 SGHAT, CDR2 FQNNGV. The CDR3 extends over 11 amino acids. Trimming removed 6 bases at V and 5 bases at J, with 8 bases between. The CDR3 is CASSREHEQYF. CDR3 nucleotides: TGTGCCAGCAGTCGGGAACACGAGCAGTACTTC.

The V call is TRBV10-1, the J call TRBJ1-1, with no clear D. Trimming cost V 0 bases and J 1 base, with 3 bases left between them. CDR3 length: 13 residues. CDR1 is WNHNN, CDR2 SYGVQD, per germline (reference sequence). The CDR3 here is CASSESQNTEAFF. DNA for the CDR3: TGCGCCAGCAGTGAGTCCCAGAACACTGAAGCTTTCTTT.

The chain recombines TRBV5-5 with TRBJ2-2; 13 bases are shared with TRBD2. The germline CDR1 and CDR2 sequences are SGHKS and YYEKEE (reference sequence). The V segment lost 1 base and the J segment 7 bases; nucleotides outside the gene matches: 7. This CDR3 is built from 17 residues. CDR3 in amino acids: CASSLPGLAGMSGELFF. Here the CDR3 DNA reads TGTGCCAGCAGCTTGCCGGGACTAGCGGGGATGAGCGGGGAGCTGTTTTTT.

V usage is TRBV12-3 or TRBV12-4 and J usage is TRBJ2-2, with D possibly TRBD2 on 7 matching bases. The CDR3 consists of 13 residues. V lost 6 bases and J lost 6, with 11 bases in between. The CDR3 reads CASSPGGPGELFF. In DNA form, the CDR3 reads TGTGCCAGCAGCCCCGGGGGGCCCGGGGAGCTGTTTTTT.

The rearrangement joins TRBV24-1 to TRBJ2-3, with unresolved D. The CDR3 spans 12 residues. Deletions cut 1 base from V and 2 bases from J, with 0 bases between. CDR1 KGHDR and CDR2 SFDVKD come from the germline V gene. CDR3 in DNA: TGTGCCACCAGTGATTTCACAGATACGCAGTATTTT. Translation: CATSDFTDTQYF.